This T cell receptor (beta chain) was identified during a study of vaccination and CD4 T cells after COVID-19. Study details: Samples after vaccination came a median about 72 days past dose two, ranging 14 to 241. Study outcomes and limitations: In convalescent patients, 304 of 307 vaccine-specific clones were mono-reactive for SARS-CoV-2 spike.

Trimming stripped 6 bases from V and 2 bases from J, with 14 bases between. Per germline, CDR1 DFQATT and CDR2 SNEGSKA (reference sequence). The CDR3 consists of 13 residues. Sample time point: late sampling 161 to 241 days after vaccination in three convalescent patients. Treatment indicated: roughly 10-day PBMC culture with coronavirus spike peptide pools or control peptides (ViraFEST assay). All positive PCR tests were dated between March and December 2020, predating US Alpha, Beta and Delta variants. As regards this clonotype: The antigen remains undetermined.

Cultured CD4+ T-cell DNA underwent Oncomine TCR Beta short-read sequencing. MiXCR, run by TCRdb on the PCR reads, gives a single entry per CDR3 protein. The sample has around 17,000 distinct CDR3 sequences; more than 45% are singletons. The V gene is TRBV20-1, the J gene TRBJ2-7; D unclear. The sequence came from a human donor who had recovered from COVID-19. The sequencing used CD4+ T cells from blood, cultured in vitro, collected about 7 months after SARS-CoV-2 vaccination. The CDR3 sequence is CSAHIGPPYEQYF. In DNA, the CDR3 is TGCAGTGCCCATATCGGACCTCCCTACGAGCAGTACTTC.